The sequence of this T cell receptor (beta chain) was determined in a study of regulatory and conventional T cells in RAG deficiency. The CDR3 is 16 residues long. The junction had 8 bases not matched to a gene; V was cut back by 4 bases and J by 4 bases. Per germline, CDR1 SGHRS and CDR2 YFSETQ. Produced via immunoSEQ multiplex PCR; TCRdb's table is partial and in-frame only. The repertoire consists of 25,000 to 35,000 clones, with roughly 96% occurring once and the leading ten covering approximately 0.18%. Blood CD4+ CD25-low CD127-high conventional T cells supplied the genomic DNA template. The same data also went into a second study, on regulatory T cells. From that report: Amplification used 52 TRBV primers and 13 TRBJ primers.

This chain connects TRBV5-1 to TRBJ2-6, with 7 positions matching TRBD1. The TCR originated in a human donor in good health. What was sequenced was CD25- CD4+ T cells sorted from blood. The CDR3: CASSSFTGAGANVLTF. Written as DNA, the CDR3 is TGCGCCAGCAGCAGTTTTACAGGGGCCGGGGCCAACGTCCTGACTTTC.